What follows is one T cell receptor beta chain and its context. The data belong to a study of blood T cell repertoires in COVID-19. Study context: Some COVID-19 samples were acute and others convalescent; all came from the United States, Italy and Spain.

In the authors' methods: Amplification with reference gene primers provided the estimates of nucleated cell counts. Libraries were prepared by immunoSEQ multiplex PCR; TCRdb keeps only in-frame clonotypes and omits some of them. From that table come the V and J calls and clone size; the DNA was used to work out D and trimming. The sample lists approximately 300,000 clones, about nine tenths occurring once. Trimming pared 5 bases from V and 6 bases from J, leaving 14 bases between. The germline CDR1 and CDR2 sequences are MNHEY and SVGAGI. The CDR3 covers 15 residues. All enrollees were about 18 to 100 years old and from about 25 US areas.

The sequencing input was PBMCs or T cells enriched from blood (not recorded which). The receptor comes from a man aged 55 to 70 who had recovered from COVID-19. The chain joins TRBV6-5 to TRBJ1-6; D not resolved. The CDR3 loop reads CASSKKREVNSPLHF. The CDR3 region has the DNA TGTGCCAGCAGTAAAAAACGGGAAGTTAATTCACCCCTCCACTTT.